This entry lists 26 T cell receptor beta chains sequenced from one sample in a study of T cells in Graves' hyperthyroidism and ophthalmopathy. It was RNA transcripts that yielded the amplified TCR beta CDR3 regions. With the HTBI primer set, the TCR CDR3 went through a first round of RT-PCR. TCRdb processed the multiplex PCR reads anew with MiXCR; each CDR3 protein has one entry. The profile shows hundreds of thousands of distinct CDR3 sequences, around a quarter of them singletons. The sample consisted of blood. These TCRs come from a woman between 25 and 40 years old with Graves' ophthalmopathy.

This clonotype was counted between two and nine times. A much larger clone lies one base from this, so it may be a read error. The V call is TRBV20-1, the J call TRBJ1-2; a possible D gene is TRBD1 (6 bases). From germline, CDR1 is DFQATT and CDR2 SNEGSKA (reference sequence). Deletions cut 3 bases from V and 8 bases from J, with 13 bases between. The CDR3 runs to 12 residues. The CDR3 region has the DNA TGCAGTGCTAGCATGACAGGAGGGGGCTACACCTTC. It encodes CSASMTGGGYTF.

CDR3 sequence (DNA): TGTGCCATCACTCAGACCCTTGCCTCTGGAAACACCATATATTTT. It specifies CAITQTLASGNTIYF. The rearrangement links TRBV10-3 to TRBJ1-3; no firm D call. Germline lookup yields CDR1 ENHRY and CDR2 SYGVKD. CDR3 length: 15 amino acids. Trimming cost V 7 bases and J 0 bases, with 13 bases left between them.

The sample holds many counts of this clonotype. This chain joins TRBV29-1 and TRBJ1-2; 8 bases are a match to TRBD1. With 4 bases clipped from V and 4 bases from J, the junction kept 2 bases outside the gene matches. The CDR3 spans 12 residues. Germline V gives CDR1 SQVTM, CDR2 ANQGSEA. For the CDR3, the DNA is TGCAGCGTTGGAGGGACAGGCTATGGCTACACCTTC. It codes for CSVGGTGYGYTF.

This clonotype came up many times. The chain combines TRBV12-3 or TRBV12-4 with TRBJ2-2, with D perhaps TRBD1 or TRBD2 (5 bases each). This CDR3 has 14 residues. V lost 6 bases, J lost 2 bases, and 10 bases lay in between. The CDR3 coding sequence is TGTGCCAGCAGGCCGGGACCTAACACCGGGGAGCTGTTTTTT. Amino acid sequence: CASRPGPNTGELFF.

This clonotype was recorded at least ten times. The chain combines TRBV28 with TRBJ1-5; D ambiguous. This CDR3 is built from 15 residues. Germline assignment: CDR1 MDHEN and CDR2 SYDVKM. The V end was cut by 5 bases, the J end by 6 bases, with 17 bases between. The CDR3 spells CASSIPGQEAQPQHF. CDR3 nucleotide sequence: TGTGCCAGCAGTATCCCAGGCCAGGAGGCTCAGCCCCAGCATTTT. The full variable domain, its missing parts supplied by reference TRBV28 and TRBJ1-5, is DVKVTQSSRYLVKRTGEKVFLECVQDMDHENMFWYRQDPGLGLRLIYFSYDVKMKEKGDIPEGYSVSREKKERFSLILESASTNQTSMYLCASSIPGQEAQPQHFGDGTRLSIL.

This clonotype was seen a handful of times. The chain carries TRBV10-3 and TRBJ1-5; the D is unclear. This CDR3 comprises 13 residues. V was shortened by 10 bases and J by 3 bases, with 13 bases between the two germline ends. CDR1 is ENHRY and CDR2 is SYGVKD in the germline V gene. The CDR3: CATGLDTNQPQHF. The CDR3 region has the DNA TGTGCCACCGGACTTGACACCAATCAGCCCCAGCATTTT.

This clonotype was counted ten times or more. The CDR3 coding sequence is TGTGCCAGCAGTGATATCATTGGTGGTCAGCCCCAGCATTTT. Translating it yields CASSDIIGGQPQHF. The chain couples TRBV6-1 to TRBJ1-5; D is unresolved. The V and J ends lost 3 bases and 6 bases respectively, with 12 bases between them. Germline-derived CDR1 and CDR2 are MNHNS and SASEGT. The CDR3 has 14 amino acids.

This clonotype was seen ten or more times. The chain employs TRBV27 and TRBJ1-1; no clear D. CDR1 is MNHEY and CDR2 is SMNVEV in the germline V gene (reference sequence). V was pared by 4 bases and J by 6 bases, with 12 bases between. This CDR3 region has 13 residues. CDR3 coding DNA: TGTGCCAGCAGTTGGGCATATGGGGCTGAAGCTTTCTTT. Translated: CASSWAYGAEAFF.

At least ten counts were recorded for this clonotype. CDR3 nucleotide sequence: TGTGCCACCAGCGGGGGGGCGGGGCAAGAGACCCAGTACTTC. Protein product: CATSGGAGQETQYF. This chain connects TRBV15 to TRBJ2-5; TRBD2 might be the D (7 bases). The CDR3 is made up of 14 amino acids. In germline, CDR1 is LNHNV, CDR2 YYDKDF (reference sequence). V lost 5 bases and J lost 2, with 12 bases in between. The entire variable domain, with the rest obtained from reference TRBV15 and TRBJ2-5, is as follows: DAMVIQNPRYQVTQFGKPVTLSCSQTLNHNVMYWYQQKSSQAPKLLFHYYDKDFNNEADTPDNFQSRRPNTSFCFLDIRSPGLGDTAMYLCATSGGAGQETQYFGPGTRLLVL.

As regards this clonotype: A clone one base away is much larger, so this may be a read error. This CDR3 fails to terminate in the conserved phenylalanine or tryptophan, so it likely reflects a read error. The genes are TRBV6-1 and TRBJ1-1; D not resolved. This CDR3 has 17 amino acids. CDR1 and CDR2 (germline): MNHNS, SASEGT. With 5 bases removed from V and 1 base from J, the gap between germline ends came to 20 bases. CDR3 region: CASSPGHGLTANTEAFY. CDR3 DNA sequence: TGTGCCAGCAGTCCAGGTCACGGTTTAACAGCGAACACTGAAGCTTTCTAT.

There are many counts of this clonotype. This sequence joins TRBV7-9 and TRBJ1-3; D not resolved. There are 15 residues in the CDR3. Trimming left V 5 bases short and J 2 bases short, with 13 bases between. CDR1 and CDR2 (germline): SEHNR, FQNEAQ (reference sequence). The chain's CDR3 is CASSLTMAAGNTIYF. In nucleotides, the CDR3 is TGTGCCAGCAGCCTGACCATGGCAGCTGGAAACACCATATATTTT.

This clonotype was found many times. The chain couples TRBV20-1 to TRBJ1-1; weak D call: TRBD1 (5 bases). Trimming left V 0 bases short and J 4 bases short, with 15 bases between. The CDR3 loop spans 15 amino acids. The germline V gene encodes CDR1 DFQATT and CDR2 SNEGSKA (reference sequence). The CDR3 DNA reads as TGCAGTGCTAGAGATTGGCCGGGGACGGGCACTGAAGCTTTCTTT. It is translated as CSARDWPGTGTEAFF.

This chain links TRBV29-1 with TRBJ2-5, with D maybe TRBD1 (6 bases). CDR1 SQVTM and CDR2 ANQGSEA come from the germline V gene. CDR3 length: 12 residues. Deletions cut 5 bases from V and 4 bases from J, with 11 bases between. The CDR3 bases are TGCAGCGTTCTGGACAGCGGAGAGACCCAGTACTTC. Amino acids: CSVLDSGETQYF.

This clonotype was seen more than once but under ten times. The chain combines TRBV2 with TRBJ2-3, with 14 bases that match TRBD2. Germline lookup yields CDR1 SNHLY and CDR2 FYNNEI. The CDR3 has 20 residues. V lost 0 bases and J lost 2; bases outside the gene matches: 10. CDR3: CASSEALGTSGGGLTDTQYF. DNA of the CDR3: TGTGCCAGCAGTGAAGCGCTTGGGACTAGCGGGGGAGGCCTCACAGATACGCAGTATTTT.

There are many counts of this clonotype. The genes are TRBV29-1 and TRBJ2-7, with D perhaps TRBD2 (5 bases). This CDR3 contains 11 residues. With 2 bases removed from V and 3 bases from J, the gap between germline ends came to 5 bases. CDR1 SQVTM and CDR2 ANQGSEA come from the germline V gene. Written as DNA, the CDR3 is TGCAGCGTTGAACGGGGCTACGAGCAGTACTTC. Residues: CSVERGYEQYF.

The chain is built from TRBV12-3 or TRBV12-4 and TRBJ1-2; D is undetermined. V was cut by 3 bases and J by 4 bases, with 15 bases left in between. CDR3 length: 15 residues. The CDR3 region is CASSLVKGFGYGYTF. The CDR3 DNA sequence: TGTGCCAGCAGTTTGGTGAAGGGTTTCGGCTATGGCTACACCTTC.

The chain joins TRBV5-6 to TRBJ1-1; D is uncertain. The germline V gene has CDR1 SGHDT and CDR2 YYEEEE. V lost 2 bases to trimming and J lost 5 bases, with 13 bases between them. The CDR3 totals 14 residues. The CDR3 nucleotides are TGTGCCAGCAGCTTTTCGAGGCAGCGGACTGAAGCTTTCTTT. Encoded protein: CASSFSRQRTEAFF.

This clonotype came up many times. CDR3 sequence reads: CASSETGQGNQPQHF. DNA for the CDR3: TGCGCCAGCAGCGAGACGGGACAGGGGAATCAGCCCCAGCATTTT. The chain recombines TRBV5-1 with TRBJ1-5; 10 bases map to TRBD1. This CDR3 is 15 amino acids long. Trimming at V came to 4 bases and at J to 4 bases, leaving 5 bases not matched to a gene. Germline assignment: CDR1 SGHRS and CDR2 YFSETQ.

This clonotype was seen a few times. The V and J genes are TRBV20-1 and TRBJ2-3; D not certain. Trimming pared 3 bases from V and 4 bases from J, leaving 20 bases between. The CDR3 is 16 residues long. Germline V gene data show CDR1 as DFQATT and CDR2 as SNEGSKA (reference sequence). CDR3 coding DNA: TGCAGTGCTAGGATAGAAGCGAGTGGGCTTTCAGATACGCAGTATTTT. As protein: CSARIEASGLSDTQYF.

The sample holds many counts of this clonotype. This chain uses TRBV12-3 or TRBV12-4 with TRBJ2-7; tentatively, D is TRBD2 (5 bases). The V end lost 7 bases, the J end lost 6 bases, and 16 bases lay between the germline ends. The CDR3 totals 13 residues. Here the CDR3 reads CASTPRNRGEQYF. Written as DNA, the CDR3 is TGTGCCAGCACCCCAAGGAATCGGGGCGAGCAGTACTTC.

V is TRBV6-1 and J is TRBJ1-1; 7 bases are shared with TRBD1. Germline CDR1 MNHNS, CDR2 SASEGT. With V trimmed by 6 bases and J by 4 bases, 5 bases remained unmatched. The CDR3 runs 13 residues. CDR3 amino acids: CASRTTGPTEAFF. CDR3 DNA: TGTGCCAGCAGGACGACAGGGCCCACTGAAGCTTTCTTT.

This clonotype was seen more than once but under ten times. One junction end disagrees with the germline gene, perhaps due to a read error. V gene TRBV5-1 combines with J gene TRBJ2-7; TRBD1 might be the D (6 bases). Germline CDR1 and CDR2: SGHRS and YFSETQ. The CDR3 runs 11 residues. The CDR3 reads CANSTGQEQYF. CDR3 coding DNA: TGCGCCAACAGCACCGGACAGGAGCAGTACTTC.

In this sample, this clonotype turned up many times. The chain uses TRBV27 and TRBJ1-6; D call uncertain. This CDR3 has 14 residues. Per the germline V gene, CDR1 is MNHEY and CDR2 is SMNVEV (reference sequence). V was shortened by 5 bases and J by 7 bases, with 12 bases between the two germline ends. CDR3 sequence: CASSPGLPNSPLHF. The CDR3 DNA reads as TGTGCCAGCAGTCCCGGACTCCCCAATTCACCCCTCCACTTT.

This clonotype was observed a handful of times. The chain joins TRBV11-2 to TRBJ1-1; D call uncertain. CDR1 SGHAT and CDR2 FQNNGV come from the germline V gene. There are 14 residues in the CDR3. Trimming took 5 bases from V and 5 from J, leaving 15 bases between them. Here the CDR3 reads CASSPALLRTEAFF. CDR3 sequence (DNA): TGTGCCAGCAGCCCAGCGCTCCTCCGGACTGAAGCTTTCTTT.

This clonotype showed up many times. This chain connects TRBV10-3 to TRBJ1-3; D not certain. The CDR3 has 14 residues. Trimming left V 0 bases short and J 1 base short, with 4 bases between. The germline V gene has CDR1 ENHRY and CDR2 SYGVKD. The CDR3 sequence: CAISESGSGNTIYF. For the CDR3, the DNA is TGTGCCATCAGTGAGTCAGGATCTGGAAACACCATATATTTT.

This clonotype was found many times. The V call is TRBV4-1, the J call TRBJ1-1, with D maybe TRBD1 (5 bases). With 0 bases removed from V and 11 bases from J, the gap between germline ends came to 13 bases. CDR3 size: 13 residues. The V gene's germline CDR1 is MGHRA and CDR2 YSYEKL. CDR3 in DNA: TGCGCCAGCAGCCAAGACTTGGAAAGGGACGCTTTCTTT. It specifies CASSQDLERDAFF.